This passage covers 15 T cell receptor beta chains from one sample sequenced in a study of neurological immune-mediated disorders. Time point here: longitudinal time-point 3. From the 5' RACE reads, TCRdb called clonotypes with MiXCR, one entry per CDR3 protein. The table records over 90,000 distinct CDR3 sequences, approximately 11% of them present only once. The sample consisted of PBMCs. The receptors were gathered from a female donor with HTLV-1-associated myelopathy (HAM/TSP).

V is TRBV20-1 and J is TRBJ1-1; weak D call: TRBD1 (6 bases). V dropped 3 bases and J dropped 4 bases, with 18 bases sitting between them. Germline assignment: CDR1 DFQATT and CDR2 SNEGSKA (reference sequence). The CDR3 extends over 15 amino acids. This chain's CDR3 is CSASASQGRGTEAFF. CDR3 coding DNA: TGCAGTGCTAGTGCAAGTCAGGGGAGAGGCACTGAAGCTTTCTTT.

This clonotype was counted at least ten times. The V and J genes are TRBV20-1 and TRBJ2-5, with no clear D. Germline values: CDR1 DFQATT, CDR2 SNEGSKA (reference sequence). V lost 1 base, J lost 1 base, and 19 bases lay in between. The CDR3 is 17 amino acids. The CDR3 sequence: CSARGSPGTEFQETQYF. The CDR3, as DNA: TGCAGTGCTAGAGGTTCCCCAGGAACGGAATTCCAAGAGACCCAGTACTTC.

J is TRBJ2-3 and V is TRBV3-1; D possibly uses TRBD1 or TRBD2 (7 bases each). The CDR3 has 14 amino acids. Germline V gene sequence: CDR1 LGHDT, CDR2 YNNKEL (reference sequence). V was cut by 7 bases and J by 5 bases, with 16 bases left in between. The CDR3 sequence is CASNQGGQGDTQYF. For the CDR3, the DNA is TGTGCCAGCAACCAGGGGGGGCAGGGAGATACGCAGTATTTT.

The table lists this clonotype with many counts. One junction end does not reproduce the germline sequence, and a read error may be involved. The V and J genes are TRBV12-3 or TRBV12-4 and TRBJ2-1; 8 bases map to TRBD2. The CDR3 runs 12 residues. CDR3 nucleotides: TGTGCCAGCAGTCCCGGGACTAGTGAGGAGTTCTTC. The encoded protein is CASSPGTSEEFF.

This clonotype was seen ten or more times. The chain has TRBV7-2 and TRBJ2-1; D gene ambiguous. Deletions cut 5 bases from V and 2 bases from J, with 16 bases between. The CDR3 is made up of 16 amino acids. Germline loops: CDR1 SGHTA, CDR2 FQGNSA. DNA of the CDR3: TGTGCCAGCAGCACCACCGTGGGTACGACCTACAATGAGCAGTTCTTC. Its protein is CASSTTVGTTYNEQFF.

This clonotype was counted many times. The V call is TRBV20-1, the J call TRBJ2-3; 8 bases map to TRBD2. Germline assignment: CDR1 DFQATT and CDR2 SNEGSKA (reference sequence). Trimming at V came to 5 bases and at J to 3 bases, leaving 7 bases not matched to a gene. The CDR3 loop spans 14 amino acids. CDR3 in amino acids: CSASRLAFTDTQYF. CDR3 DNA: TGCAGTGCTTCACGACTAGCGTTTACAGATACGCAGTATTTT.

This clonotype turned up a few times. The rearrangement joins TRBV20-1 to TRBJ2-2, with 9 bases aligning to TRBD1. The germline V gene has CDR1 DFQATT and CDR2 SNEGSKA (reference sequence). The CDR3 is made up of 15 amino acids. The V segment lost 7 bases and the J segment 5 bases; nucleotides outside the gene matches: 11. The CDR3 DNA is TGCAGTGGCCTCGCAGGGACAGGGATAACCGGGGAGCTGTTTTTT. Amino acids: CSGLAGTGITGELFF.

This clonotype came up many times. This sequence joins TRBV29-1 and TRBJ1-1; TRBD1 agrees at 7 bases. This CDR3 is 12 amino acids long. Trimming at V came to 7 bases and at J to 2 bases, leaving 4 bases not matched to a gene. CDR1 SQVTM and CDR2 ANQGSEA come from the germline V gene. The CDR3 protein is CSAGQANTEAFF. The CDR3 nucleotides are TGCAGCGCTGGACAGGCCAACACTGAAGCTTTCTTT.

V and J are TRBV19 and TRBJ2-7; D is perhaps TRBD2 (6 bases). V shed 5 bases and J shed 0 bases, with 11 bases lying between them. Germline V gene lookup returns CDR1 LNHDA and CDR2 SQIVND (reference sequence). The CDR3 length is 14 residues. The CDR3 reads CASSFPGVSYEQYF. CDR3 coding DNA: TGTGCCAGTAGTTTTCCGGGGGTCTCCTACGAGCAGTACTTC.

This clonotype was seen repeatedly, ten times or more. This chain connects TRBV9 to TRBJ1-1, with D possibly TRBD1 on 5 matching bases. V shed 2 bases and J shed 4 bases, with 9 bases lying between them. The CDR3 extends over 13 amino acids. From germline, CDR1 is SGDLS and CDR2 YYNGEE. DNA of the CDR3: TGTGCCAGCAGCGTGGAGGGGCCCACTGAAGCTTTCTTT. This translates into CASSVEGPTEAFF.

This clonotype was seen at least ten times. It may be a read error: a sequence one base away is much more abundant. J is TRBJ2-1 and V is TRBV6-6, with 11 bases identical to TRBD2. J lost 4 bases, V lost 5 bases, and 4 bases had no gene match. CDR1 and CDR2 (germline): MNHNY, SVGAGI (reference sequence). The CDR3 contains 15 residues. The CDR3 here is CASSATSGGYNEQFF. CDR3 nucleotide sequence: TGTGCCAGCAGTGCTACTAGCGGGGGATACAATGAGCAGTTCTTC.

This clonotype occurred many times. The rearrangement uses TRBV5-1 and TRBJ2-5; 8 bases match TRBD1. Per germline, CDR1 SGHRS and CDR2 YFSETQ. Trimming removed 1 base from V and 5 bases from J; junction bases left unmatched: 4. This CDR3 has 14 amino acids. DNA of the CDR3: TGCGCCAGCAGCTTGATTCACAGGGGGGAGACCCAGTACTTC. Translation gives CASSLIHRGETQYF.

This clonotype was found many times. The V and J genes are TRBV5-5 and TRBJ1-1, with no clear D. Trimming pared 6 bases from V and 1 base from J, leaving 13 bases between. This CDR3 is 14 amino acids long. Per the germline V gene, CDR1 is SGHKS and CDR2 is YYEKEE (reference sequence). The CDR3 sequence: CASIREFQNTEAFF. In DNA form, the CDR3 reads TGTGCCAGCATAAGGGAGTTCCAGAACACTGAAGCTTTCTTT. Variable domain in full (rest from reference TRBV5-5 and TRBJ1-1): DAGVTQSPTHLIKTRGQQVTLRCSPISGHKSVSWYQQVLGQGPQFIFQYYEKEERGRGNFPDRFSARQFPNYSSELNVNALLLGDSALYLCASIREFQNTEAFFGQGTRLTVV.

Many counts were recorded for this clonotype. This chain joins TRBV20-1 and TRBJ2-1; 9 nucleotides line up with TRBD1. Germline V gene lookup returns CDR1 DFQATT and CDR2 SNEGSKA (reference sequence). CDR3 length: 14 residues. The V segment lost 4 bases and the J segment 2 bases; nucleotides outside the gene matches: 3. The CDR3 DNA reads TGCAGTGCTAAAACAGGGGGCACCTACAATGAGCAGTTCTTC. As protein: CSAKTGGTYNEQFF.

This clonotype was observed a handful of times. V gene TRBV9 combines with J gene TRBJ2-1; no clear D gene. CDR1 and CDR2 (germline): SGDLS, YYNGEE. Trimming shortened V by 5 bases and J by 1 base, and 13 bases separated the two germline ends. The CDR3 runs to 15 residues. The CDR3 is CASRQGLGSYNEQFF. CDR3 sequence (DNA): TGTGCCAGCAGACAAGGGCTGGGGTCCTACAATGAGCAGTTCTTC.